The rows below give T cell receptor beta chains drawn from one sample of a study of PD-1 blockade in classical Hodgkin lymphoma. Sequencing used immunoSEQ multiplex PCR; TCRdb keeps in-frame clones, though not all of them. The sample carries 100,000 or so clones, 75% to 90% recorded once. The material was peripheral blood mononuclear cells (PBMCs), obtained before the second cycle of nivolumab. These receptors were obtained from a human donor with classical Hodgkin lymphoma. Both conserved end residues are part of each CDR3. The order of the fields is V gene, CDR3 protein.

TRBV5-5 CATMGGYNSLGANVLTF
TRBV29-1 CSVEDPDRANEQFF
TRBV6-1 CASNPTGDSPLHF
TRBV5-6 CASSWNRGANTGELFF
TRBV29-1 CSVESGGGYGYTF
TRBV6-5 CASSYWDRESGYTF
TRBV7-8 CASSLLPADTQYF
TRBV9 CASSVEPSGVLGELFF
TRBV5-8 CASIPWGGHTEAFF
TRBV10-3 CAISEKPAVRGNTIYF
TRBV7-2 CASSLVAGRAGEQYF
TRBV7-4 CASSYGTSGGANEQYF
TRBV18 CASSPLQETQYF
TRBV7-2 CASSVDRGDGGELFF
TRBV30 CAWSESRQPQHF
TRBV7-9 CASSFLLGQGSYEQYF
TRBV7-7 CASSLGQNNEQFF
TRBV4-3 CASSQDLPRDSYNEQFF
TRBV6-5 CASSFIPGQGNTEAFF
TRBV30 CAWSDMVGKTQYF
TRBV27 CASSLSLGLVTEAFF
TRBV7-2 CASSLDGYNSPLHF
TRBV6-5 CASSYPGDRDTQYF
TRBV4-1 CASSPREDTDTQYF
TRBV7-3 CASSFSTPGQGNGYTF
TRBV27 CASSHRGGSYEQYF
TRBV10-3 CAISTSTSPSNQPQHF
TRBV30 CAWSVMGTEAFF
TRBV7-2 CASSFLGVQGSPLHF
TRBV10-1 CASSESSWVPEAFF
TRBV11-2 CASSFSRQGGQPQHF
TRBV7-2 CASSLTFTNTEAFF
TRBV14 CASRRSYFGTDTQYF
TRBV18 CASSPETVPSQFF
TRBV7-8 CASSFSTGTDTQYF
TRBV5-4 CASSLERRTVDTEAFF
TRBV28 CASRLGLAGFSYEQYF
TRBV19 CASSMGTGIYEQYF
TRBV7-2 CASRSGTGSYTF
TRBV9 CASSVLRGDTQYF
TRBV11-2 CASSSLQGKVGTQYF
TRBV9 CASSVFSSGGQETQYF
TRBV7-6 CASSLWDSRYEQYF
TRBV6-5 CASGDRTYEQYF